The subject of this entry is one T cell receptor (beta chain). What it binds is not known. The TCR beta CDR3 regions underwent amplification from RNA transcripts. HTBI-primed first-round RT-PCR preceded second-round multiplex PCR. TCRdb reanalysed the multiplex PCR reads using MiXCR and keeps one entry per CDR3 protein. The repertoire has around 660,000 distinct CDR3 sequences, roughly 39% of them found once; the top ten carry 2.5% to 3.5%. Excluded were patients with other autoimmune diseases, uncontrolled infections, pregnancy or lactation. Clinical symptoms, serum thyroxine, TRAb, thyroid ultrasound and orbital computed tomography determined diagnosis. V gave up 0 bases and J gave up 2 bases, with 11 bases separating them. Per the germline V gene, CDR1 is SGHVS and CDR2 is FNYEAQ. The CDR3 extends over 15 amino acids. The data were obtained in a study of Graves' ophthalmopathy and Graves' hyperthyroidism. Findings and caveats of the study: The authors also found most expanded thyroid clonotypes above 0.001 frequency in blood.

The chain combines TRBV7-6 with TRBJ2-7; D call uncertain. Sequencing was carried out using peripheral blood. The origin of this receptor is an adult man with Graves' ophthalmopathy. The CDR3 protein is CASSLAVVVAYEQYF. In nucleotides, the CDR3 is TGTGCCAGCAGCTTAGCGGTGGTAGTTGCCTACGAGCAGTACTTC. Looking up the rest from reference TRBV7-6 and TRBJ2-7 gives the full variable domain: GAGVSQSPRYKVTKRGQDVALRCDPISGHVSLYWYRQALGQGPEFLTYFNYEAQQDKSGLPNDRFSAERPEGSISTLTIQRTEQRDSAMYRCASSLAVVVAYEQYFGPGTRLTVT.